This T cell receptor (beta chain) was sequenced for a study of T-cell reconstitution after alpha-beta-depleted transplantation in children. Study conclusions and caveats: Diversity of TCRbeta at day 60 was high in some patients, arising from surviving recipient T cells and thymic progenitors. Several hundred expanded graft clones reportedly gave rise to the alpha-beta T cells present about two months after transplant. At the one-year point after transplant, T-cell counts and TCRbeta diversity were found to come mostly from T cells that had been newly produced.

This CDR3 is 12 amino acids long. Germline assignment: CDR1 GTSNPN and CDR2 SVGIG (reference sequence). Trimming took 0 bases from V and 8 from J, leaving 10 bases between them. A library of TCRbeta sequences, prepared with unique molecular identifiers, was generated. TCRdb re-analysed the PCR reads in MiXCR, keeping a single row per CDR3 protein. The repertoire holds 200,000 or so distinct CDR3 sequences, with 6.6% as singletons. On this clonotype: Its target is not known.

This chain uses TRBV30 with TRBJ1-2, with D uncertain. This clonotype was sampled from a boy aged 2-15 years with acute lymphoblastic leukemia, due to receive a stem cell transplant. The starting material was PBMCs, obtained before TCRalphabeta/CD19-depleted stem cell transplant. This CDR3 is CAWSVWESGYTF. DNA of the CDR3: TGTGCCTGGAGTGTATGGGAGTCCGGCTACACCTTC.